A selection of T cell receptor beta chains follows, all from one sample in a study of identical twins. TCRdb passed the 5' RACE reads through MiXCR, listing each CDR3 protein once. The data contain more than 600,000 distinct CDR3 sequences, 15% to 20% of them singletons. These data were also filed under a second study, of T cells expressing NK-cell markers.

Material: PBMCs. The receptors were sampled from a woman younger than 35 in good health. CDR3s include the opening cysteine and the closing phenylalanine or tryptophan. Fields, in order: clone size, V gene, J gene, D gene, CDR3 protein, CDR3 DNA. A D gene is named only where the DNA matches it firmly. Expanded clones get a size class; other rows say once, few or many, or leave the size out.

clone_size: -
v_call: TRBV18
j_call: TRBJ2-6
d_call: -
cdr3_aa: CASSPSQIPPSGANVLTF
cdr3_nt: TGTGCCAGCTCACCCTCACAGATTCCCCCCTCTGGGGCCAACGTCCTGACTTTC

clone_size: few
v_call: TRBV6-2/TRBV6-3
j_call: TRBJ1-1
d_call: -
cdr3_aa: CASRRKGSNTEAFF
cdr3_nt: TGTGCCAGCAGGCGAAAGGGTTCTAACACTGAAGCTTTCTTT

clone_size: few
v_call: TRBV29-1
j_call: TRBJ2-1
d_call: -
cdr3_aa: CSVERQSSYNEQFF
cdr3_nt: TGCAGCGTTGAACGGCAGAGCTCCTACAATGAGCAGTTCTTC

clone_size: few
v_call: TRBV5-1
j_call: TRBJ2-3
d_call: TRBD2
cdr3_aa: CASTRAGGHTDTQYF
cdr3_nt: TGCGCCAGCACCCGGGCGGGGGGACACACAGATACGCAGTATTTT

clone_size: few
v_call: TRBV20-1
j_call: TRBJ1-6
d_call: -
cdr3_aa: CSVSEGSHSPLHF
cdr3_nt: TGCAGTGTGAGTGAGGGCTCGCATTCACCCCTCCACTTT

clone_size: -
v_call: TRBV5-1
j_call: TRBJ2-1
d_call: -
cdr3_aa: CASSWTLGRGVHEQFF
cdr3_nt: TGCGCCAGCAGCTGGACGCTAGGGAGGGGGGTACATGAGCAGTTCTTC

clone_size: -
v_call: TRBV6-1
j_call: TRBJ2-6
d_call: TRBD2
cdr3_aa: CASRGREGLLSGANVLTF
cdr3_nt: TGTGCCAGCAGGGGGCGGGAGGGCCTTCTTTCTGGGGCCAACGTCCTGACTTTC

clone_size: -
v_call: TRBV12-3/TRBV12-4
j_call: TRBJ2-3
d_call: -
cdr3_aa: CASSFVQTFPYF
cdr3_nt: TGTGCCAGCAGTTTCGTCCAAACTTTTCCGTATTTT

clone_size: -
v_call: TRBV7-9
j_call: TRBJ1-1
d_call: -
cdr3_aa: CASSKGWGGTEAFF
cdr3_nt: TGTGCCAGCAGCAAGGGTTGGGGAGGGACTGAAGCTTTCTTT

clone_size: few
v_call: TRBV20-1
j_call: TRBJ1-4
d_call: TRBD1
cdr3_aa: CSATDRAREKLFF
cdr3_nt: TGCAGTGCTACGGACAGGGCGCGCGAAAAACTGTTTTTT

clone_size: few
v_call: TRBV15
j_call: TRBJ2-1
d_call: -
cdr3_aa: CATSFQAPLKKEQFF
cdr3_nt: TGTGCCACCAGCTTCCAGGCCCCCCTAAAAAAGGAGCAGTTCTTC

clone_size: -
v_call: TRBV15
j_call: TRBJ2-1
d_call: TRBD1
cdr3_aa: CATSRGQGAGNNEQFF
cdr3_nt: TGTGCCACCAGCAGGGGACAGGGGGCAGGGAACAATGAGCAGTTCTTC

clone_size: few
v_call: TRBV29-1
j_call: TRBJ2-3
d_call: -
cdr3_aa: CSVDRDSTDTQYF
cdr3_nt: TGCAGCGTTGATAGGGACAGCACAGATACGCAGTATTTT

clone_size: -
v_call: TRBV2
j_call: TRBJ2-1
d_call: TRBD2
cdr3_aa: CASSVGLDPRNEQFF
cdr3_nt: TGTGCCAGCAGTGTGGGACTAGATCCCCGCAATGAGCAGTTCTTC

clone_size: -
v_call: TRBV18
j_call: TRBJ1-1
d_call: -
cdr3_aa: CASSQYGVKNTEAFF
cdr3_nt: TGTGCCAGCTCACAGTACGGGGTGAAGAACACTGAAGCTTTCTTT

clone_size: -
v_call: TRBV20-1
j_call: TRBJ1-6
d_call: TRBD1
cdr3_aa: CSANTRSGQALHF
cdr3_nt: TGCAGTGCTAACACCCGATCCGGACAGGCCCTCCACTTT

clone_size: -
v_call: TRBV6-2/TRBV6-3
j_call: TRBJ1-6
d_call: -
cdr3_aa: CASSYFVGALHF
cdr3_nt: TGTGCCAGCAGTTACTTCGTGGGAGCCCTCCACTTT

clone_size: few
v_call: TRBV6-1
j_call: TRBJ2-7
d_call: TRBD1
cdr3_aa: CASNPGQATYEQYF
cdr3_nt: TGTGCCAGCAACCCGGGACAGGCGACCTACGAGCAGTACTTC

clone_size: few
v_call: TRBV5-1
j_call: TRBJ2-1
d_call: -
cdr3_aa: CASTTAAGAYNEQFF
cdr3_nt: TGCGCCAGCACGACCGCCGCCGGGGCCTACAATGAGCAGTTCTTC

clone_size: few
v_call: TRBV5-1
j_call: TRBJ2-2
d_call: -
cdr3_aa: CASVQTSTGELFF
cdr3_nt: TGCGCCAGCGTGCAGACAAGCACCGGGGAGCTGTTTTTT

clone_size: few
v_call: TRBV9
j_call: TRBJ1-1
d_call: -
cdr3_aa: CASSGGSAADTEAFF
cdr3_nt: TGTGCCAGCAGCGGTGGCAGTGCGGCAGACACTGAAGCTTTCTTT

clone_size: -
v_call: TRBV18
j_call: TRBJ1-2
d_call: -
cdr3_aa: CASSPQTRIEGYTF
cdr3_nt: TGTGCCAGCTCACCACAAACACGGATAGAAGGCTACACCTTC

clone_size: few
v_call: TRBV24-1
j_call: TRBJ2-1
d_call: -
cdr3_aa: CATSEQGNEQFF
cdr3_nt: TGTGCCACCAGTGAGCAGGGCAATGAGCAGTTCTTC

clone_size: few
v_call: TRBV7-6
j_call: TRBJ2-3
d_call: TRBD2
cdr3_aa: CASSGQAGDTDTQYF
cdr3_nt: TGTGCCAGCAGCGGACAAGCGGGGGACACAGATACGCAGTATTTT

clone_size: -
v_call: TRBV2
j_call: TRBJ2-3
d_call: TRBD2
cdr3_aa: CASRDLGTSTDTQYF
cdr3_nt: TGTGCCAGCAGGGACCTCGGGACTAGTACAGATACGCAGTATTTT

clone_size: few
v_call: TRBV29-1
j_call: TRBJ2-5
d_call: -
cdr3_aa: CSVSGVGETQYF
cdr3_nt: TGCAGCGTTTCTGGGGTGGGGGAGACCCAGTACTTC

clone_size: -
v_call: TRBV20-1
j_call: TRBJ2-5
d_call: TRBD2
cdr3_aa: CSARVGEGFVQETQYF
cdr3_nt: TGCAGTGCTAGAGTGGGGGAGGGGTTCGTCCAAGAGACCCAGTACTTC

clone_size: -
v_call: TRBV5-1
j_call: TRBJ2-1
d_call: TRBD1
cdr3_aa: CASSPYRGNEQFF
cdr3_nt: TGCGCCAGCAGCCCCTACAGGGGCAATGAGCAGTTCTTC

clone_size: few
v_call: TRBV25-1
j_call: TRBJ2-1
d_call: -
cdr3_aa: CASTRARIHEQFF
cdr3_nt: TGTGCCAGCACTAGGGCTAGAATCCATGAGCAGTTCTTC

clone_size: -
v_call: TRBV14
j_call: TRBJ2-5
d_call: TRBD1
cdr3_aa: CASSRAWDRAETQYF
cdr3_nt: TGTGCCAGCAGCCGGGCCTGGGACAGGGCGGAGACCCAGTACTTC

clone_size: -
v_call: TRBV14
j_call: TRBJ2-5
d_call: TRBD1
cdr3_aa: CASSQSHTGTGETQYF
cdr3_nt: TGTGCCAGCAGCCAATCCCACACCGGGACAGGAGAGACCCAGTACTTC

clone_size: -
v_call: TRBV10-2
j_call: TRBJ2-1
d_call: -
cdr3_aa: CASSIESNEQFF
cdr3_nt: TGCGCCAGCAGCATAGAATCCAATGAGCAGTTCTTC

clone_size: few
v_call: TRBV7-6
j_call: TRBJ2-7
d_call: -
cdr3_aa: CASSPREPYEQYF
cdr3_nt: TGTGCCAGCAGCCCAAGGGAACCTTACGAGCAGTACTTC

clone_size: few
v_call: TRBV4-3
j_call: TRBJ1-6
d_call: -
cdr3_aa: CASSQDTGGNSPLHF
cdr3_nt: TGCGCCAGCAGCCAAGATACGGGGGGGAATTCACCCCTCCACTTT

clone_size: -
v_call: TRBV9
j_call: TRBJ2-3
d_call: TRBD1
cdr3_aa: CASSVAGDRGLTDTQYF
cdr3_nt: TGTGCCAGCAGCGTAGCAGGAGACAGGGGGCTAACAGATACGCAGTATTTT

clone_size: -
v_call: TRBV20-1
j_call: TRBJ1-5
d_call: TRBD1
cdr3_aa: CSASLQGIVRQPQHF
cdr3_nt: TGCAGTGCTAGCTTACAGGGGATCGTCAGGCAGCCCCAGCATTTT

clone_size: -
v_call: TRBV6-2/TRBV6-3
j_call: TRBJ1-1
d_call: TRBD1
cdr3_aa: CASSYIISGGTEAFF
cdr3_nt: TGTGCCAGCAGTTATATCATCTCAGGGGGGACTGAAGCTTTCTTT

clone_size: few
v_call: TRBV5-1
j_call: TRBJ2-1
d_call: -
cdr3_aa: CASSFRVGGHEQFF
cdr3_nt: TGCGCCAGCAGCTTTAGAGTCGGCGGGCATGAGCAGTTCTTC

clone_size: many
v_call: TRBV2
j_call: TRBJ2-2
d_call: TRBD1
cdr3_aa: CASERGQNTGELFF
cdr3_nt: TGTGCCAGCGAGAGGGGGCAGAACACCGGGGAGCTGTTTTTT

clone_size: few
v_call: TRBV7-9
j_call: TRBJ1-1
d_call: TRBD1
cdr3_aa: CASSWDRGRFTEAFF
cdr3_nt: TGTGCCAGCAGCTGGGACAGGGGACGTTTCACTGAAGCTTTCTTT

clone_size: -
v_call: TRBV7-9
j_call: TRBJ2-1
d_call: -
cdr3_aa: CASSPRGGGNEQFF
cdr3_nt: TGTGCCAGCAGCCCTCGGGGAGGCGGGAATGAGCAGTTCTTC

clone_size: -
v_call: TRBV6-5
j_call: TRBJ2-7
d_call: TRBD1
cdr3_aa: CASSYDRAAGEQYF
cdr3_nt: TGTGCCAGCAGTTACGACAGGGCCGCGGGCGAGCAGTACTTC

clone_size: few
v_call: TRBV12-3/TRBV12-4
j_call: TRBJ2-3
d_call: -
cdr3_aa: CASSFREFGSTDTQYF
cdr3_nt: TGTGCCAGCAGTTTCCGGGAGTTTGGTAGCACAGATACGCAGTATTTT

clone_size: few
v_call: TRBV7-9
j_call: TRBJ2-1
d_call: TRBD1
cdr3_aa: CASSPQTGVSYNEQFF
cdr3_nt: TGTGCCAGCAGCCCCCAGACAGGGGTCTCCTACAATGAGCAGTTCTTC

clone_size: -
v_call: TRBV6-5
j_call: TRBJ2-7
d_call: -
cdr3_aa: CASSSQTYEQYF
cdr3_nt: TGTGCCAGCAGCTCCCAGACCTACGAGCAGTACTTC

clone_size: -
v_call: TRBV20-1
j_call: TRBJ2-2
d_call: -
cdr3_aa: CSAIDHGGGELFF
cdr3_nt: TGCAGTGCTATCGACCATGGGGGCGGGGAGCTGTTTTTT

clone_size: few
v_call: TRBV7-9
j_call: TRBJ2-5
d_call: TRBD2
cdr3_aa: CASSPRTSGSRETQYF
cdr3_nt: TGTGCCAGCAGCCCCCGGACTAGCGGGAGCCGAGAGACCCAGTACTTC

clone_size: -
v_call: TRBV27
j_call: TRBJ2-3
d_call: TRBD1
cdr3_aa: CASSLPPDRGKSTDTQYF
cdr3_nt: TGTGCCAGCAGTTTACCACCGGACAGGGGCAAAAGCACAGATACGCAGTATTTT

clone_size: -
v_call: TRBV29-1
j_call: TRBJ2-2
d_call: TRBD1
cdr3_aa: CSVGRTGLTNTGELFF
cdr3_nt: TGCAGCGTTGGACGGACAGGCCTCACGAACACCGGGGAGCTGTTTTTT

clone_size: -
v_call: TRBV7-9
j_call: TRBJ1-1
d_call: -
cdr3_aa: CASSLRGVRTEAFF
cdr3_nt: TGTGCCAGCAGCTTACGGGGGGTAAGAACTGAAGCTTTCTTT

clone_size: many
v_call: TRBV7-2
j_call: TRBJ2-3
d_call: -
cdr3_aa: CASSLGPFSSGTDTQYF
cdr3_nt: TGTGCCAGCAGCTTAGGACCTTTTTCGTCGGGCACAGATACGCAGTATTTT

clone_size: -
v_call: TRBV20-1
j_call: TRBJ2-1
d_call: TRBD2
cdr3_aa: CSARGFLSGSGEQFF
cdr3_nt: TGCAGTGCTAGAGGGTTCCTTAGCGGGAGTGGTGAGCAGTTCTTC

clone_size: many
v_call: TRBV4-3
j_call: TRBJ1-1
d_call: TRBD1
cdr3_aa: CASSQEKETGKTFF
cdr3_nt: TGCGCCAGCAGCCAAGAAAAAGAGACAGGGAAAACTTTCTTT

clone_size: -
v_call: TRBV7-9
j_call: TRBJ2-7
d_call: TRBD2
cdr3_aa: CASSLPSGRGYEQYF
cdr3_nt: TGTGCCAGCAGCTTACCTAGCGGGAGGGGGTACGAGCAGTACTTC